What follows is one TCR beta chain and its context. The sample comes from a study of T cells in tuberculosis. After thawing and overnight rest, PBMC were stained with GMM-loaded CD1B tetramer, viability dye and anti-CD3 for sorting. The CD1B tetramers carried C32 glucose monomycolate purified from Rhodococcus equi. Unmatched junction bases numbered 10, after V lost 4 bases and J lost 4 bases. This CDR3 has 15 amino acids. Per germline, CDR1 SGHTS and CDR2 YDEGEE. Clones were read by immunoSEQ multiplex PCR, and TCRdb kept only the in-frame ones, dropping some. Of about 88,000 clones in the sample, roughly 93% were seen once.

Sequenced: CD1b-GMM tetramer-negative cells sorted from PBMCs. The TCR was taken from an adult woman with latent tuberculosis. V usage is TRBV5-8 and J usage is TRBJ1-2; 7 nucleotides line up with TRBD1. CDR3 nucleotides: TGTGCCAGCAGCCTACCGACAGGGCCCTTCTATGGCTACACCTTC. Translated, it gives CASSLPTGPFYGYTF.